The T cell receptor beta chain under discussion was sequenced for a study of cytomegalovirus exposure and HLA in healthy donors. Study-wide results and limits: Another analysis was done later, and it associated approximately 15,000 TCR beta sequences with HLA alleles at 0.05 false discovery rate. The authors reported that TCR beta sequences could predict HLA-A and HLA-B alleles. These predictions were accurate for most subjects in the first cohort.

Of note for this clone: The antigen is unknown.

Trimming shortened V by 1 base and J by 2 bases, and 11 bases separated the two germline ends. The CDR3 has 15 amino acids. Germline values: CDR1 SGHTA, CDR2 FQGNSA. Primers included in the PCR were 60 Vbeta and 13 Jbeta primers. Per the original methods: Later reanalysis found 80 million or so unique TCR beta chains, around 10 million of them shared. Data came from immunoSEQ multiplex PCR; TCRdb stores just in-frame clones and leaves some out. D and trimming were read from the DNA, whereas the V and J calls and clone size are those reported in that table. Its clone listing holds approximately 200,000 clones.

The material sequenced was PBMCs. The V call is TRBV7-2, the J call TRBJ1-2; D unresolved. The origin of this receptor is a boy aged 5 to 17 in good health and CMV-seronegative. The CDR3 here is CASSLGGFLNYGYTF. The CDR3 nucleotides read TGTGCCAGCAGCTTAGGAGGGTTCTTGAACTATGGCTACACCTTC. The complete variable domain, with remaining parts taken from reference TRBV7-2 and TRBJ1-2, reads GAGVSQSPSNKVTEKGKDVELRCDPISGHTALYWYRQSLGQGLEFLIYFQGNSAPDKSGLPSDRFSAERTGGSVSTLTIQRTQQEDSAVYLCASSLGGFLNYGYTFGSGTRLTVV.